The 3 T cell receptor beta chains presented below share a single source sample, sequenced in a study of monozygotic twins with inflammatory bowel disease (dated by TCRdb to about 2019). The method was 5' RACE. This sample was sequenced with an Illumina HiSeq 2500. After the reads were reprocessed by TCRdb, one entry was made per CDR3 protein sequence, with no DNA. The sample has 110,000 to 150,000 distinct CDR3 sequences on record. The ten largest clones represent 0.95% to 1.5% of the sample. The source material was blood. The origin of the receptors is a human donor with ulcerative colitis or Crohn's disease, or a healthy co-twin of an affected twin (not recorded which).

The CDR3 loop is CASSPIAGGHSDTQYF. This rearrangement joins TRBV12-3 or TRBV12-4 to TRBJ2-3; TCRdb indicates TRBD2, and absent DNA this call remains unverified. The CDR3 extends over 16 amino acids.

The gene calls are TRBV20-1 and TRBJ1-1; TCRdb indicates TRBD1, and absent DNA this call remains unverified. Germline lookup yields CDR1 DFQATT and CDR2 SNEGSKA (reference sequence). This CDR3 comprises 14 residues. CDR3 sequence: CSARSGGRNTEAFF.

CDR3 in amino acids: CATSEPRKGGGTQYF. The chain couples TRBV24-1 to TRBJ2-5. CDR3 size: 15 residues. Germline V gives CDR1 KGHDR, CDR2 SFDVKD.